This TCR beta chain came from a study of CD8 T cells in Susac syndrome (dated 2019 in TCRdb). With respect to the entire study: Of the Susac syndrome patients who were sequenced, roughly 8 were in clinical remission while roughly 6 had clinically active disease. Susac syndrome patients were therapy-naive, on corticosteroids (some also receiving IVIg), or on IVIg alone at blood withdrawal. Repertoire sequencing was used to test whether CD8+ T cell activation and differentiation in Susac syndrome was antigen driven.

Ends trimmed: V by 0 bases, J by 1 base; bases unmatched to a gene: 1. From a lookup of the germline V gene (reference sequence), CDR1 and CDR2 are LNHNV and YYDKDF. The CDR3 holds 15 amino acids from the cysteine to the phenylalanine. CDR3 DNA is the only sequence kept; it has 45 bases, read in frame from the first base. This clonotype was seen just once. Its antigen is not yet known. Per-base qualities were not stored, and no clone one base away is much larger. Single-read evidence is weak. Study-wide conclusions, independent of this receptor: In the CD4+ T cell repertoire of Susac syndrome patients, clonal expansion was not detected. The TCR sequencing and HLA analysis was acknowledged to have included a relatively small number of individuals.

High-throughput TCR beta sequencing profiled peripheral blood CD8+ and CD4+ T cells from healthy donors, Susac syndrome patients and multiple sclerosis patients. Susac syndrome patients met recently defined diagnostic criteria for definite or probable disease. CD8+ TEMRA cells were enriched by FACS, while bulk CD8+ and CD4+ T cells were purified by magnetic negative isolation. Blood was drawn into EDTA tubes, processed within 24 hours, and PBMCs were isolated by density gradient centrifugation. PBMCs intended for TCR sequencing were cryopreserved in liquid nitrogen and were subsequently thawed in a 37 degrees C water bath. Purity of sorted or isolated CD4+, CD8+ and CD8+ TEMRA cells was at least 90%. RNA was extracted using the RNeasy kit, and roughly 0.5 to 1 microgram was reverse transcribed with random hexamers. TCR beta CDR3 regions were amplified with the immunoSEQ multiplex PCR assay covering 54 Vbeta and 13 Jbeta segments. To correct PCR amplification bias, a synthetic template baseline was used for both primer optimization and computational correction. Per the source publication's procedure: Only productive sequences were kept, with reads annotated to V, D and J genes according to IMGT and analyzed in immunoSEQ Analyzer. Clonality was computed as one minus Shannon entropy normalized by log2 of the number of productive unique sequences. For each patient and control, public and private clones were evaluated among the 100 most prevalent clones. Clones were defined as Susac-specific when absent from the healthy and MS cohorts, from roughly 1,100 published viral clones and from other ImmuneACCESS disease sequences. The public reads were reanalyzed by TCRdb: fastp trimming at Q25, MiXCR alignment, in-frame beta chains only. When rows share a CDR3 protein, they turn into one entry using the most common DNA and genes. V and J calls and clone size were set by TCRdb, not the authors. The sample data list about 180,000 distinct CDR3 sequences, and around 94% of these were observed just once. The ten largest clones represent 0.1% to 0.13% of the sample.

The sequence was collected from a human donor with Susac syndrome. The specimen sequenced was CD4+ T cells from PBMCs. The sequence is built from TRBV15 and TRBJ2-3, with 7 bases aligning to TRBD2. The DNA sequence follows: TGTGCCACCAGCAGAGATACTAGCGGCACAGATACGCAGTATTTT. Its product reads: CATSRDTSGTDTQYF.